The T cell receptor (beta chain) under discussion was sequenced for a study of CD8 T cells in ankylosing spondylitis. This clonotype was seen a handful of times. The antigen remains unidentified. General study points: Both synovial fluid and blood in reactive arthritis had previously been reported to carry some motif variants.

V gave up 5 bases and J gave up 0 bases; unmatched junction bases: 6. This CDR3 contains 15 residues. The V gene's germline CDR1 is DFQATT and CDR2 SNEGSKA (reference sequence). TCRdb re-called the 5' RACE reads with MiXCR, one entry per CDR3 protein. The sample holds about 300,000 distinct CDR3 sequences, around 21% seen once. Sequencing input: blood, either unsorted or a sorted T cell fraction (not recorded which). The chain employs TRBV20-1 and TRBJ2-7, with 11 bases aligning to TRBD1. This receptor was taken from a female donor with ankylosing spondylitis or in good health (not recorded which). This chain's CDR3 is CSAGPGTGGSYEQYF. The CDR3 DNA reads TGCAGTGCTGGCCCCGGGACAGGGGGCTCCTACGAGCAGTACTTC.